This T cell receptor beta chain was captured by sequencing in a study of blood T cell repertoires in COVID-19. Study-level background: Samples came from the United States, Italy and Spain, spanning acute and convalescent COVID-19.

Assay: immunoSEQ multiplex PCR; the TCRdb copy retains only in-frame clones and omits some. The data show 350,000 to 400,000 clones, with roughly 90% seen just once and more than 0.85% held by the top ten. Participant ages covered about 18 to 95 years across about 22 US areas. Cohort allocation depended upon clinical history that participants reported. CDR1 LGHDT and CDR2 YNNKEL come from the germline V gene (reference sequence). This CDR3 region has 13 residues. V lost 4 bases, J lost 1 base, and 7 bases lay in between. The chain employs TRBV3-1 (or the pseudogene TRBV3-2) and TRBJ1-1; D may be TRBD1 (5 bases). The receptor was isolated from a woman aged 30 to 39 with acute COVID-19. Sequencing used PBMCs or T cells enriched from blood (not recorded which). This chain's CDR3 is CASSLGQNTEAFF. The DNA for the CDR3 is TGTGCCAGCAGCCTTGGACAGAACACTGAAGCTTTCTTT.